One sample yielded the 27 T cell receptor beta chains listed below, sequenced in a study of blood T cell repertoires in COVID-19. Method: immunoSEQ multiplex PCR; TCRdb's copy keeps in-frame clones and lacks some. The repertoire holds under 250,000 clones, with 80% to 85% as singletons. The specimen sequenced was PBMCs or T cells enriched from blood (not recorded which). The receptors come from a woman in her forties or fifties with acute COVID-19.

The chain recombines TRBV6-5 with TRBJ2-7, with 12 bases identical to TRBD2. With V trimmed by 6 bases and J by 4 bases, 4 bases remained unmatched. CDR1 and CDR2 (germline): MNHEY, SVGAGI. The CDR3 contains 14 residues. CDR3 sequence (DNA): TGTGCCAGCAGACCACTAGCGGGAGGATACGAGCAGTACTTC. This encodes CASRPLAGGYEQYF.

This chain uses TRBV19 with TRBJ1-5; 7 bases agree with TRBD1. V gave up 4 bases and J gave up 11 bases; unmatched junction bases: 11. The CDR3 has 14 residues. Germline V gene data show CDR1 as LNHDA and CDR2 as SQIVND (reference sequence). In DNA form, the CDR3 reads TGTGCCAGTAGTACCGGACAGGCGCTCTTAGCCCAGCATTTT. It encodes CASSTGQALLAQHF.

The V gene is TRBV7-6, the J gene TRBJ2-1, with D maybe TRBD1 (5 bases). Trimming removed 1 base from V and 3 bases from J, with 7 bases in between. Germline-derived CDR1 and CDR2 are SGHVS and FNYEAQ. This CDR3 region has 14 residues. The CDR3 DNA sequence: TGTGCCAGCAGCTTAGGGGGCCACTACAATGAGCAGTTCTTC. Residues: CASSLGGHYNEQFF.

The rearrangement joins TRBV7-9 to TRBJ2-3; 9 positions agree with TRBD2. This CDR3 spans 19 amino acids. V shed 5 bases and J 4 bases; nucleotides not matched to a gene: 19. In germline, CDR1 is SEHNR, CDR2 FQNEAQ (reference sequence). The DNA for the CDR3 is TGTGCCAGCAGCCCCCGGCTGAAAATAGCGGGAGTTCCCCCAGATACGCAGTATTTT. Protein sequence: CASSPRLKIAGVPPDTQYF.

The DNA of the CDR3 is TGTGCCAGCAGTATGTTGCGGCGGGGATCGGGAGGCGAGCAGTACTTC. Amino acid sequence: CASSMLRRGSGGEQYF. This chain connects TRBV6-2 or TRBV6-3 to TRBJ2-7, with TRBD2 identical over 7 bases. CDR1 is MNHEY and CDR2 is SVGEGT in the germline V gene. Trimming removed 5 bases from V and 6 bases from J; junction bases left unmatched: 16. CDR3 size: 16 residues.

The rearrangement uses TRBV11-2 and TRBJ2-1, with D unresolved. Germline V CDR1 and CDR2: SGHAT, FQNNGV. The germline V and J ends were trimmed by 5 bases and 0 bases, with 17 bases remaining between them. CDR3 length equals 17 residues. In DNA, the CDR3 is TGTGCCAGCAGCGCCGCAATTCTTCTGAGCTCCTACAATGAGCAGTTCTTC. It is translated as CASSAAILLSSYNEQFF.

The chain uses TRBV2 and TRBJ2-5; TRBD1 might be the D (5 bases). Germline V gene sequence: CDR1 SNHLY, CDR2 FYNNEI. The CDR3 is made up of 12 amino acids. Between the trimmed V and J ends, which lost 10 bases and 0 bases, there was a span of 9 bases. In DNA, the CDR3 is TGTGCCATCCAGGACAACCAAGAGACCCAGTACTTC. Translated, it gives CAIQDNQETQYF.

The CDR3 spells CSTGNPSGSTDTQYF. The CDR3 region has the DNA TGCAGCACCGGAAACCCTAGCGGAAGCACAGATACGCAGTATTTT. The chain is built from TRBV29-1 and TRBJ2-3; 7 bases align to TRBD2. The CDR3 is 15 amino acids. V shed 8 bases, J shed 0 bases, and the junction held 11 bases outside the gene matches. Germline-derived CDR1 and CDR2 are SQVTM and ANQGSEA.

The J gene is TRBJ2-3, the V gene TRBV11-2; D gene unclear. V was trimmed by 3 bases and J by 0 bases, leaving 7 bases between them. The CDR3 consists of 14 residues. Germline CDR1 SGHAT, CDR2 FQNNGV. CDR3 bases: TGTGCCAGCAGCTTGGGCCTCAGCACAGATACGCAGTATTTT. Amino acids: CASSLGLSTDTQYF.

This chain connects TRBV21-1 to TRBJ2-1; TRBD2, as called in the table, went unchecked against the DNA. TRBV21-1 is a documented pseudogene. This CDR3 contains 20 residues. The CDR3 here is CASSKVGGWDWREGYNEQFF. CDR3 sequence (DNA): TGTGCCAGCAGCAAAGTTGGGGGCTGGGATTGGCGGGAGGGATACAATGAGCAGTTCTTC.

J is TRBJ1-3 and V is TRBV6-2 or TRBV6-3; 8 bases are a match to TRBD1. The J segment lost 4 bases and the V segment lost 2 bases, leaving 7 bases of the junction unmatched. CDR1 is MNHEY and CDR2 is SVGEGT in the germline V gene. The CDR3 is 16 amino acids. The CDR3 region is CASSYPTGEPGNTIYF. The CDR3 nucleotides are TGTGCCAGCAGTTACCCGACAGGGGAACCCGGAAACACCATATATTTT.

This chain uses TRBV27 with TRBJ1-1; 8 nucleotides agree with TRBD1. Unmatched junction bases numbered 4, after V lost 4 bases and J lost 0 bases. CDR1 MNHEY and CDR2 SMNVEV come from the germline V gene (reference sequence). This CDR3 has 15 amino acids. The CDR3 DNA follows: TGTGCCAGCAGTTCCCGGACAGGGATGAACACTGAAGCTTTCTTT. Translated, it gives CASSSRTGMNTEAFF.

The chain employs TRBV11-3 and TRBJ2-3; D is undetermined. Germline assignment: CDR1 SGHNT and CDR2 YENEEA. The CDR3 totals 13 residues. V shed 0 bases and J shed 5 bases, with 6 bases lying between them. The CDR3, as DNA: TGTGCCAGCAGCTTAGACAGCGTAGATACGCAGTATTTT. Translation: CASSLDSVDTQYF.

The V gene is TRBV7-9, the J gene TRBJ2-2; possible D gene TRBD1, 6 bases. CDR3 length: 17 residues. Trimming stripped 7 bases from V and 2 bases from J, with 20 bases between. The germline gives CDR1 SEHNR, CDR2 FQNEAQ (reference sequence). In nucleotides, the CDR3 is TGTGCCAGCACAGGGGATAGCAGGGGCCGTAACACCGGGGAGCTGTTTTTT. This encodes CASTGDSRGRNTGELFF.

The chain recombines TRBV28 with TRBJ1-1; 10 nucleotides align to TRBD1. CDR1 MDHEN and CDR2 SYDVKM come from the germline V gene. The CDR3 spans 16 residues. V was pared by 4 bases and J by 5 bases, with 10 bases of the junction left unmatched. In DNA form, the CDR3 reads TGTGCCAGCAGTTCCCCGCCGGGACAGGGGAAAACTGAAGCTTTCTTT. Amino acids: CASSSPPGQGKTEAFF.

The chain employs TRBV5-5 and TRBJ2-5; D may be TRBD1 (7 bases). The CDR3 is 17 amino acids. Germline V gene sequence: CDR1 SGHKS, CDR2 YYEKEE (reference sequence). V was clipped by 3 bases and J by 4 bases, with 22 bases between them. CDR3 in DNA: TGTGCCAGCAGCTCAGGCGTAGCGGCCGGGACAGCAGAGACCCAGTACTTC. This encodes CASSSGVAAGTAETQYF. Using reference TRBV5-5 and TRBJ2-5 for the parts outside the CDR3, the full variable domain is DAGVTQSPTHLIKTRGQQVTLRCSPISGHKSVSWYQQVLGQGPQFIFQYYEKEERGRGNFPDRFSARQFPNYSSELNVNALLLGDSALYLCASSSGVAAGTAETQYFGPGTRLLVL.

The chain combines TRBV4-3 with TRBJ1-1; D possibly corresponds to TRBD1 (5 bases). The V gene's germline CDR1 is LGHNA and CDR2 YSLEER. The CDR3 spans 13 residues. V was clipped by 4 bases and J by 12 bases, with 18 bases between them. The CDR3 protein is CASSPGRGGGSFF. The CDR3 DNA reads as TGCGCCAGCAGCCCAGGTCGGGGCGGGGGGTCTTTCTTT.

The V call is TRBV19, the J call TRBJ2-1; 10 bases line up with TRBD2. Germline trimming cut 5 bases from V and 4 bases from J; bases unmatched to any gene: 14. In germline, CDR1 is LNHDA, CDR2 SQIVND (reference sequence). There are 18 residues in the CDR3. The CDR3 here is CASSRGGQTSGIYNEQFF. DNA of the CDR3: TGTGCCAGTAGTCGAGGGGGCCAAACTAGCGGGATATACAATGAGCAGTTCTTC.

This chain links TRBV27 with TRBJ2-7, with 7 nucleotides matching TRBD2. Losses at the gene ends were 2 bases for V and 2 bases for J; bases not matched to a gene: 6. Germline V gives CDR1 MNHEY, CDR2 SMNVEV (reference sequence). CDR3 length: 15 residues. The CDR3 DNA follows: TGTGCCAGCAGTTTAAGGGCTAGCGGCACCTACGAGCAGTACTTC. It specifies CASSLRASGTYEQYF.

A word on this clone: The junction and the germline gene differ at one end; a read error may be behind it. The gene calls are TRBV27 and TRBJ1-4; D call uncertain. CDR1 and CDR2 (germline): MNHEY, SMNVEV (reference sequence). This CDR3 comprises 15 residues. The CDR3 reads CASRLFGTTNEKLFF. CDR3 DNA: TGTGCCAGCAGATTATTCGGTACAACTAATGAAAAACTGTTTTTT.

This clone was counted a single time. The chain has TRBV28 and TRBJ2-2; D not resolved. The CDR3 has 12 residues. Per germline, CDR1 MDHEN and CDR2 SYDVKM. V was cut by 6 bases and J by 2 bases, with 4 bases left in between. The DNA of the CDR3 is TGTGCCAGCAGGAGAAACACCGGGGAGCTGTTTTTT. As protein: CASRRNTGELFF.

The chain joins TRBV7-2 to TRBJ2-7; 8 bases match TRBD2. CDR1 and CDR2 from the germline V gene are SGHTA and FQGNSA. The CDR3 covers 18 residues. V gave up 7 bases and J gave up 0 bases; unmatched junction bases: 17. The CDR3 bases are TGTGCCAGCACTCAGCCGCCGGGGGGGCCTTATCTCTCCTACGAGCAGTACTTC. Translating gives CASTQPPGGPYLSYEQYF.

The J gene is TRBJ2-7, the V gene TRBV28, with TRBD2 identical over 7 bases. V gave up 10 bases and J gave up 2 bases; unmatched junction bases: 8. The CDR3 spans 13 residues. Per the germline V gene, CDR1 is MDHEN and CDR2 is SYDVKM. CDR3 sequence reads: CATVWEGTYEQYF. In nucleotides, the CDR3 is TGTGCCACAGTATGGGAGGGAACCTACGAGCAGTACTTC.

The rearrangement uses TRBV7-2 and TRBJ1-2, with D unresolved. Germline values: CDR1 SGHTA, CDR2 FQGNSA. This CDR3 has 13 residues. V dropped 3 bases and J dropped 3 bases, with 8 bases sitting between them. The chain's CDR3 is CASSLYTDYGYTF. The CDR3 DNA follows: TGTGCCAGCAGCTTGTATACAGACTATGGCTACACCTTC.

The rearrangement joins TRBV7-2 to TRBJ2-7; TRBD2 is a possible D gene (5 bases). Germline CDR1 and CDR2: SGHTA and FQGNSA. Between the trimmed V and J ends, which lost 6 bases and 1 base, there was a span of 13 bases. There are 14 residues in the CDR3. The CDR3 loop is CASSDRTRSYEQYF. The CDR3 DNA follows: TGTGCCAGCAGTGATAGGACTCGATCCTACGAGCAGTACTTC.

The chain links TRBV5-1 to TRBJ1-1; D is unclear. Trimming pared 4 bases from V and 2 bases from J, leaving 15 bases between. CDR3 length: 15 amino acids. The germline CDR1 and CDR2 sequences are SGHRS and YFSETQ. CDR3 protein: CASSGSFRPNTEAFF. The CDR3 DNA is TGCGCCAGCAGCGGTAGCTTCCGACCAAACACTGAAGCTTTCTTT.

The CDR3 sequence is CASSQQRQETQYF. The CDR3 DNA reads TGTGCCAGCTCGCAACAAAGACAAGAGACCCAGTACTTC. J is TRBJ2-5 and V is TRBV18; D not resolved. The CDR3 covers 13 residues. CDR1 is KGHSH and CDR2 is LQKENI in the germline V gene. Trimming took 6 bases from V and 2 from J, leaving 10 bases between them.